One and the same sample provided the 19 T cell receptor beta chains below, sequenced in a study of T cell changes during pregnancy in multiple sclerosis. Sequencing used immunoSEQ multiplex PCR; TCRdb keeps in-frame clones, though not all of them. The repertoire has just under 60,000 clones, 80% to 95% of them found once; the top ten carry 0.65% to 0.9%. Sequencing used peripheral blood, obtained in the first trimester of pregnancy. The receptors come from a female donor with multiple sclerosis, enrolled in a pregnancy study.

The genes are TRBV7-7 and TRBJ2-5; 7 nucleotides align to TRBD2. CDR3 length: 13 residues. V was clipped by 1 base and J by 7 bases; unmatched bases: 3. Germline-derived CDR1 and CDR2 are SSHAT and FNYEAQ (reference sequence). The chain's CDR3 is CASSLDGGRTQYF. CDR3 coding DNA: TGTGCCAGCAGCTTAGACGGGGGGAGGACCCAGTACTTC. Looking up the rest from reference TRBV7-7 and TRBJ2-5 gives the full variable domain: GAGVSQSPRYKVTKRGQDVTLRCDPISSHATLYWYQQALGQGPEFLTYFNYEAQPDKSGLPSDRFSAERPEGSISTLTIQRTEQRDSAMYRCASSLDGGRTQYFGPGTRLLVL.

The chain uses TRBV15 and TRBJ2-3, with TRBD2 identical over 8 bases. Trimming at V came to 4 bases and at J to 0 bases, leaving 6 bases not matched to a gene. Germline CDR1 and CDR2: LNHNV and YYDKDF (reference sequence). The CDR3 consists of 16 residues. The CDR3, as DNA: TGTGCCACCAGCACCCGGACTAGCCTCAGCACAGATACGCAGTATTTT. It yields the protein CATSTRTSLSTDTQYF.

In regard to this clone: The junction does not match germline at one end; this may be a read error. DNA of the CDR3: TGTGCCAGCAGCGAATCTACAGGGGGTAACTATGGCTACACCTTC. It specifies CASSESTGGNYGYTF. V and J are TRBV25-1 and TRBJ1-2; 8 positions agree with TRBD1. The CDR3 runs 15 residues. The germline V gene encodes CDR1 MGHDK and CDR2 SYGVNS.

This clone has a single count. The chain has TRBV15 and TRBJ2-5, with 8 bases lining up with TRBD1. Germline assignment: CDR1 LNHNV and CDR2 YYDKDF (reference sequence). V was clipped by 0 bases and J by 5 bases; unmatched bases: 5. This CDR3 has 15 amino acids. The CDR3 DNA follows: TGTGCCACCAGCAGAGATCCAGGGGGCGCGGAGACCCAGTACTTC. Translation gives CATSRDPGGAETQYF. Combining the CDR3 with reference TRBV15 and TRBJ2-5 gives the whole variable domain DAMVIQNPRYQVTQFGKPVTLSCSQTLNHNVMYWYQQKSSQAPKLLFHYYDKDFNNEADTPDNFQSRRPNTSFCFLDIRSPGLGDTAMYLCATSRDPGGAETQYFGPGTRLLVL.

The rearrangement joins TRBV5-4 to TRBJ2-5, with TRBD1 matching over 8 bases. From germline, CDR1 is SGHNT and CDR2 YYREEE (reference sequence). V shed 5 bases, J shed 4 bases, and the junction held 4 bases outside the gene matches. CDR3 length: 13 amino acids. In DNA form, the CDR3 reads TGTGCCAGCAGTAAAGGACAGGGAGAGACCCAGTACTTC. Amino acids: CASSKGQGETQYF.

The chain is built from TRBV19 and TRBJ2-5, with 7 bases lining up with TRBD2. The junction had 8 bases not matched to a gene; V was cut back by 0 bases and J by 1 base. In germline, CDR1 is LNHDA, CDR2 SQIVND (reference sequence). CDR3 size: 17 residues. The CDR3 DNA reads TGTGCCAGTAGTATAGACCGGAAACTAGCGAGCCAAGAGACCCAGTACTTC. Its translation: CASSIDRKLASQETQYF. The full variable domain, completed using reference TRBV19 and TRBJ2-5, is DGGITQSPKYLFRKEGQNVTLSCEQNLNHDAMYWYRQDPGQGLRLIYYSQIVNDFQKGDIAEGYSVSREKKESFPLTVTSAQKNPTAFYLCASSIDRKLASQETQYFGPGTRLLVL.

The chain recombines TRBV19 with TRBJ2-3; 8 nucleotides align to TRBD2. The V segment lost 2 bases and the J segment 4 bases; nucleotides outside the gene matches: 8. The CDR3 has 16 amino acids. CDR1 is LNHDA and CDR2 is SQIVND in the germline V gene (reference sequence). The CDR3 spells CASSIFGGAGSDTQYF. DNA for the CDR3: TGTGCCAGTAGTATATTCGGGGGGGCCGGCTCAGATACGCAGTATTTT. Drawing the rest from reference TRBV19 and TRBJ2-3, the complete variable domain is DGGITQSPKYLFRKEGQNVTLSCEQNLNHDAMYWYRQDPGQGLRLIYYSQIVNDFQKGDIAEGYSVSREKKESFPLTVTSAQKNPTAFYLCASSIFGGAGSDTQYFGPGTRLTVL.

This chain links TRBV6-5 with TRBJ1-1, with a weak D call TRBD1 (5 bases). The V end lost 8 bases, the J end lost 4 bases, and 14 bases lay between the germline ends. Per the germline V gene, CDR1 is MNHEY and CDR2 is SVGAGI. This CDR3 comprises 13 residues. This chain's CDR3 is CASSKFRATEAFF. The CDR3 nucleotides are TGTGCCAGCTCAAAATTCAGGGCCACTGAAGCTTTCTTT.

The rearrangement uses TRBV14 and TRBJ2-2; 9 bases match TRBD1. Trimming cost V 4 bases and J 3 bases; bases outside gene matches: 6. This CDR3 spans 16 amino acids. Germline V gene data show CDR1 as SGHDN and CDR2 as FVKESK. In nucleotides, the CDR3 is TGTGCCAGCAGCCGTCCGGGACAGGGATACACCGGGGAGCTGTTTTTT. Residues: CASSRPGQGYTGELFF.

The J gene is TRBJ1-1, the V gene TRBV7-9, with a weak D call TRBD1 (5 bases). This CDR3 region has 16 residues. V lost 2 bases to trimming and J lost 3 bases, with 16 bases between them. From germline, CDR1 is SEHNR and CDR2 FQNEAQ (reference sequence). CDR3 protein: CASSLSWGRTYTEAFF. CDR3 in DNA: TGTGCCAGCAGCTTAAGTTGGGGCAGGACATACACTGAAGCTTTCTTT.

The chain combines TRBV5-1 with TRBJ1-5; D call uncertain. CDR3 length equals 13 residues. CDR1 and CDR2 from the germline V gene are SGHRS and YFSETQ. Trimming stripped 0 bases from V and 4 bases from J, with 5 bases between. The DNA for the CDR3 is TGCGCCAGCAGCTTGGCCGGGAATCAGCCCCAGCATTTT. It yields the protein CASSLAGNQPQHF.

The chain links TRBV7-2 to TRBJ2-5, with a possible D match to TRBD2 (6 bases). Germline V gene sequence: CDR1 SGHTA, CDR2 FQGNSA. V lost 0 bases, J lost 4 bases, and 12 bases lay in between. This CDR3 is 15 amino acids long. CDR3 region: CASSLAELAGETQYF. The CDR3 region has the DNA TGTGCCAGCAGCTTAGCGGAACTAGCCGGAGAGACCCAGTACTTC.

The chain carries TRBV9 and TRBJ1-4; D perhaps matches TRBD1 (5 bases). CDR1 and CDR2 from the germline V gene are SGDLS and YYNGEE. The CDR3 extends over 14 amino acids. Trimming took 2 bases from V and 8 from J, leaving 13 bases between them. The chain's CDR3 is CASSVRQGGEKLFF. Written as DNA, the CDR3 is TGTGCCAGCAGCGTCCGGCAGGGTGGGGAAAAACTGTTTTTT. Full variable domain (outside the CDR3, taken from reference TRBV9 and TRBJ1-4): DSGVTQTPKHLITATGQRVTLRCSPRSGDLSVYWYQQSLDQGLQFLIQYYNGEERAKGNILERFSAQQFPDLHSELNLSSLELGDSALYFCASSVRQGGEKLFFGSGTQLSVL.

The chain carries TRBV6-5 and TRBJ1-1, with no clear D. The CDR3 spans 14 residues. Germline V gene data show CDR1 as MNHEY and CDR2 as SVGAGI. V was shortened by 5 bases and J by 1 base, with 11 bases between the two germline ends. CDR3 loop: CASSAEGPNTEAFF. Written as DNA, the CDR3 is TGTGCCAGCAGTGCGGAGGGTCCGAACACTGAAGCTTTCTTT.

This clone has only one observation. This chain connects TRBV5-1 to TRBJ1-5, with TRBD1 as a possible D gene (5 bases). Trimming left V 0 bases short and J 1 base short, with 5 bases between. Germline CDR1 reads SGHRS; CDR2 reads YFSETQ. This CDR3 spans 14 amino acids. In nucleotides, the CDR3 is TGCGCCAGCAGCTTGGAGGGGAGCAATCAGCCCCAGCATTTT. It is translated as CASSLEGSNQPQHF. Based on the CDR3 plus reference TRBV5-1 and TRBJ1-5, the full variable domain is KAGVTQTPRYLIKTRGQQVTLSCSPISGHRSVSWYQQTPGQGLQFLFEYFSETQRNKGNFPGRFSGRQFSNSRSEMNVSTLELGDSALYLCASSLEGSNQPQHFGDGTRLSIL.

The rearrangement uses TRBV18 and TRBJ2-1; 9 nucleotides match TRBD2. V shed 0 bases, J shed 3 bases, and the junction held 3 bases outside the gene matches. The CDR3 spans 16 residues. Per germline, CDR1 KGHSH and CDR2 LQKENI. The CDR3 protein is CASSPPSLAGYNEQFF. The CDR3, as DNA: TGTGCCAGCTCACCACCCTCACTAGCGGGCTACAATGAGCAGTTCTTC.

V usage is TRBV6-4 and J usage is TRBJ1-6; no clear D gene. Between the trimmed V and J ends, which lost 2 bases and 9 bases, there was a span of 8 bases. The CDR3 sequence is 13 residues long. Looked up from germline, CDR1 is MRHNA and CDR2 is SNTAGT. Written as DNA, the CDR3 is TGTGCCAGCAGTGACCGCAGAGGTTCACCCCTCCACTTT. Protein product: CASSDRRGSPLHF.

This chain's CDR3 is CASSVAWDTQAHGNTIYF. CDR3 DNA sequence: TGTGCCAGCAGCGTAGCTTGGGACACCCAGGCCCATGGAAACACCATATATTTT. The chain couples TRBV9 to TRBJ1-3, with a weak D call TRBD1 (6 bases). Germline loops: CDR1 SGDLS, CDR2 YYNGEE. The CDR3 is 18 residues long. V was trimmed by 0 bases and J by 3 bases, leaving 19 bases between them.

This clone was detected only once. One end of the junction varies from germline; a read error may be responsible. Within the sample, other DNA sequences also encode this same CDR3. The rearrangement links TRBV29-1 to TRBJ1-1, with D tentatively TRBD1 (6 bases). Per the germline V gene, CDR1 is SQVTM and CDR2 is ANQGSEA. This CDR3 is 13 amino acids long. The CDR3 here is CSVEKGQVTEAFF. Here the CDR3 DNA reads TGCAGCGTTGAAAAGGGACAAGTCACTGAGGCTTTCTTT.